This T cell receptor (beta chain) was recorded in a study of blood T cell repertoires in COVID-19. CDR1 and CDR2 (germline): KGHSH, LQKENI. V dropped 2 bases and J dropped 4; count of bases not matched to a gene: 6. The CDR3 spans 16 residues. This clone was found a few times. Sequencing used immunoSEQ multiplex PCR; TCRdb keeps in-frame clones, though not all of them. The sample gives approximately 34,000 clones, more than 85% of which show up once; under 4.5% is in the top ten. This clonotype originated in a man aged 55 to 70 with acute or convalescent COVID-19. This rearrangement joins TRBV18 to TRBJ1-1, with 11 bases matching TRBD1. What was sequenced was peripheral blood. DNA of the CDR3: TGTGCCAGCTCACCAGGGACAGGGGGTAGGGGCACTGAAGCTTTCTTT. This gives the protein CASSPGTGGRGTEAFF.